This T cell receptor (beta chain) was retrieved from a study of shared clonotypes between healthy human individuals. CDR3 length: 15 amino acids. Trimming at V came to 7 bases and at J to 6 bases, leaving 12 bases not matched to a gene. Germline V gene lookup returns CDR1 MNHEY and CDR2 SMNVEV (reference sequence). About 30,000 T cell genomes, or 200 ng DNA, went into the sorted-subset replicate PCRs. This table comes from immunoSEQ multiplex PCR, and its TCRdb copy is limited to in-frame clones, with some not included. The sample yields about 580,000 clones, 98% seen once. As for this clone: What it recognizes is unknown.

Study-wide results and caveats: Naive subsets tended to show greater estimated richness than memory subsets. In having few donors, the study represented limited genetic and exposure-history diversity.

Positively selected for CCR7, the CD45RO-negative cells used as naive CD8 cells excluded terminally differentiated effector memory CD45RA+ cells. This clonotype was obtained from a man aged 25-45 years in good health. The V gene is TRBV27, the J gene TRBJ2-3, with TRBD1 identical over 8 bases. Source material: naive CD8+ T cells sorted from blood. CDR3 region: CASIPVSGGADTQYF. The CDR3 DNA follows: TGTGCCAGCATCCCGGTCTCAGGGGGCGCCGATACGCAGTATTTT.